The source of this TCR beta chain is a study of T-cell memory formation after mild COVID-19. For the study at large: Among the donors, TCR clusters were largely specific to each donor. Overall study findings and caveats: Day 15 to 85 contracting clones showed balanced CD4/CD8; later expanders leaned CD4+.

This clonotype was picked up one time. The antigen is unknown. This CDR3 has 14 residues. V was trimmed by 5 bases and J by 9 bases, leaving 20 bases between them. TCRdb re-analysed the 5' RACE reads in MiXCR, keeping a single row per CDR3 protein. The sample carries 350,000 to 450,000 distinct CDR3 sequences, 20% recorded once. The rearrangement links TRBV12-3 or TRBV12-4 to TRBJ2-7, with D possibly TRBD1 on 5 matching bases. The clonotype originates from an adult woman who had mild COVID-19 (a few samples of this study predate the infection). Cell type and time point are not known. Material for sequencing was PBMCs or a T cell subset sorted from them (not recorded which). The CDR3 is CASSNLRQRPVQYF. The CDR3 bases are TGTGCCAGCAGTAACCTTCGACAGCGCCCCGTGCAGTACTTC.